The 13 T cell receptor beta chains below were found in one sample sequenced in a study of tumor-infiltrating lymphocytes in oesophageal squamous cell carcinoma. Via MiXCR, TCRdb re-called the PCR reads, giving one row per CDR3 protein. The sample lists 15,000 to 20,000 distinct CDR3 sequences; approximately 43% were seen once. Material for sequencing was blood. The receptors come from a female donor with esophageal squamous cell carcinoma.

The chain joins TRBV6-1 to TRBJ2-3, with 9 bases matching TRBD1. Germline CDR1 MNHNS, CDR2 SASEGT. Unmatched junction bases numbered 5, after V lost 9 bases and J lost 4 bases. This CDR3 spans 13 amino acids. CDR3 nucleotide sequence: TGTGCCAGTAAACAGGGGGCATCAGATACGCAGTATTTT. As protein: CASKQGASDTQYF.

In its sample, this clonotype was seen many times. The chain recombines TRBV5-6 with TRBJ2-1; a possible D gene is TRBD1 (5 bases). Trimming cost V 4 bases and J 5 bases, with 16 bases left between them. The CDR3 length is 15 residues. The germline gives CDR1 SGHDT, CDR2 YYEEEE. This CDR3 reads CASSRIRDSHNEQFF. The CDR3 DNA follows: TGTGCCAGCAGCCGTATCCGAGACAGCCACAATGAGCAGTTCTTC.

Comments on this clonotype: A read error is likely, as this CDR3 ends without the conserved phenylalanine or tryptophan. Because the CDR3's place on the DNA is in doubt, the DNA is left out and the CDR3 is given as listed by TCRdb. The gene calls are TRBV7-8 and TRBJ2-6; the table's D call TRBD2 went unverified against the DNA. Counting both end residues, the CDR3 totals 16 amino acids. The V gene's germline CDR1 is SGHVS and CDR2 FQNEAQ. The CDR3 is CASSPTEGWYEQYFGP.

This clonotype is classed as medium-sized. J is TRBJ1-1 and V is TRBV7-8, with D possibly TRBD1 on 5 matching bases. The germline gives CDR1 SGHVS, CDR2 FQNEAQ. The V gene lost 1 base and the J gene lost 5 bases, with 8 bases spanning the gap. The CDR3 length is 13 residues. This CDR3 is CASSLGGTTEAFF. In DNA, the CDR3 is TGTGCCAGCAGCTTAGGGGGGACGACTGAAGCTTTCTTT.

The chain combines TRBV7-3 with TRBJ2-3, with D unresolved. This CDR3 is 13 amino acids long. Germline V lookup: CDR1 SGHTA, CDR2 FQGTGA. Trimming removed 5 bases from V and 1 base from J, with 7 bases in between. CDR3 nucleotides: TGTGCCAGCAGCGCAGGCGGCACAGATACGCAGTATTTT. Protein: CASSAGGTDTQYF.

This clonotype was detected many times. CDR3 sequence reads: CASSVGKDTQYF. The DNA for the CDR3 is TGTGCCAGCAGCGTAGGCAAAGATACGCAGTATTTT. V usage is TRBV9 and J usage is TRBJ2-3; D not resolved. Germline values: CDR1 SGDLS, CDR2 YYNGEE. CDR3 length: 12 amino acids. V gave up 0 bases and J gave up 5 bases, with 4 bases separating them. Full variable domain (outside the CDR3, taken from reference TRBV9 and TRBJ2-3): DSGVTQTPKHLITATGQRVTLRCSPRSGDLSVYWYQQSLDQGLQFLIQYYNGEERAKGNILERFSAQQFPDLHSELNLSSLELGDSALYFCASSVGKDTQYFGPGTRLTVL.

In regard to this clonotype: No conserved phenylalanine or tryptophan is present at the end of the CDR3, so a read error is the likely explanation. It is unclear where the CDR3 begins or ends on the DNA, so no DNA is shown, and the CDR3 is as TCRdb lists it. This chain joins TRBV10-2 and TRBJ2-6; TRBD1 reflects the table's D call only, with no check against the DNA. Germline values: CDR1 WSHSY, CDR2 SAAADI. The CDR3 is 15 residues long, ends included. The CDR3 loop is CASSDRGRETQYFGA.

This clonotype was counted many times. The rearrangement joins TRBV6-1 to TRBJ1-4; D perhaps matches TRBD1 (6 bases). The CDR3 is 14 amino acids. V was clipped by 6 bases and J by 5 bases, with 13 bases between them. Germline V gene data show CDR1 as MNHNS and CDR2 as SASEGT. In DNA, the CDR3 is TGTGCCAGCAGCCATAGGGGGGTGAATGAAAAACTGTTTTTT. Translation: CASSHRGVNEKLFF.

Notes on this clonotype: Mismatch with germline at one junction end may stem from a read error. The chain combines TRBV7-3 with TRBJ2-2; 9 positions match TRBD2. CDR3 size: 13 residues. CDR1 is SGHTA and CDR2 is FQGTGA in the germline V gene. The CDR3 reads CASSLSWVAGESF. CDR3 DNA: TGTGCCAGCAGCTTATCATGGGTAGCGGGAGAGTCGTTT.

V usage is TRBV12-3 or TRBV12-4 and J usage is TRBJ2-3; TRBD2 aligns across 7 bases. The V segment lost 1 base and the J segment 2 bases; nucleotides outside the gene matches: 15. The CDR3 has 19 residues. CDR3 coding DNA: TGTGCCAGCAGTTTAGGCCCGGGACTATCGGGAGGTTCCACAGATACGCAGTATTTT. This encodes CASSLGPGLSGGSTDTQYF.

In this sample, this clonotype turned up many times. The chain uses TRBV28 and TRBJ2-7; 9 bases align to TRBD1. Trimming removed 5 bases from V and 4 bases from J; junction bases left unmatched: 9. Germline V gene lookup returns CDR1 MDHEN and CDR2 SYDVKM. The CDR3 contains 15 residues. CDR3 nucleotide sequence: TGTGCCAGCAGTCGTCCGGGACAGGGCTCTTACGAGCAGTACTTC. It is translated as CASSRPGQGSYEQYF.

The chain links TRBV7-2 to TRBJ2-5, with D possibly TRBD1 on 5 matching bases. The DNA matches TRBJ1-2 better at its end, which makes the J call doubtful. The germline V gene has CDR1 SGHTA and CDR2 FQGNSA. This CDR3 region has 15 residues. The CDR3, as DNA: TGTGCCAGCACTACAAGAGCGGGGGTCGACTATGGCTACACCTTC. It translates to CASTTRAGVDYGYTF.

This clonotype showed up many times. The chain joins TRBV7-9 to TRBJ2-1, with D unresolved. The length of the CDR3 is 15 residues. V lost 5 bases, J lost 8 bases, and 19 bases lay in between. The germline gives CDR1 SEHNR, CDR2 FQNEAQ (reference sequence). The CDR3 bases are TGTGCCAGCAGCCGGGTTGGGCCCCAGGTCCATGAGCAGTTCTTC. This codes for CASSRVGPQVHEQFF.